This T cell receptor (beta chain) originates from a study of T cells in Graves' hyperthyroidism and ophthalmopathy. The V end was cut by 6 bases, the J end by 4 bases, with 12 bases between. The CDR3 is 13 residues long. Germline V lookup: CDR1 SQVTM, CDR2 ANQGSEA. This clonotype was seen at least ten times. Researchers took RNA transcripts and amplified the TCR beta CDR3 regions from them. HTBI primers were the set used in a first-round RT-PCR of the TCR CDR3. A single record per CDR3 protein comes from TCRdb applying MiXCR to the multiplex PCR reads. The sample carries 550,000 to 700,000 distinct CDR3 sequences, over 12% recorded once.

The genes are TRBV29-1 and TRBJ2-2; the D gene could be TRBD1 or TRBD2 (6 bases each). The source material was blood. The TCR originated in a woman in her thirties or forties with Graves' ophthalmopathy. CDR3 sequence: CSVVEGGTGELFF. The CDR3 bases are TGCAGCGTCGTGGAGGGGGGCACCGGGGAGCTGTTTTTT.